The 5 T cell receptor beta chains presented below share a single source sample, sequenced in a study of blood T cell repertoires in COVID-19 (dated by TCRdb to 2020 to 2021). The library was generated by the immunoSEQ multiplex PCR assay. What TCRdb holds here is the immuneACCESS table cut down to in-frame rearrangements. Part of the clones is not present; checked against another copy, under half of the missing clones reflect an unresolved V gene, and the others are unexplained. This sample gives 150,000 to 200,000 clones in total; roughly 74% of them show up just once. The top ten constitute approximately 13% of the sample. Source material: peripheral blood. Receptor source: a woman older than 75 with acute or convalescent COVID-19.

V is TRBV5-1 and J is TRBJ2-7; the match to TRBD2 covers 13 bases. Germline CDR1 SGHRS, CDR2 YFSETQ. The CDR3 contains 16 residues. The junction had 9 bases not matched to a gene; V was cut back by 4 bases and J by 5 bases. The CDR3 loop reads CASSPGRTSGSHEQYF. In DNA, the CDR3 is TGCGCCAGCAGCCCCGGCCGGACTAGCGGGAGCCACGAGCAGTACTTC.

The V call is TRBV19, the J call TRBJ2-1, with a weak D call TRBD1 (5 bases). The CDR3 contains 16 residues. V gave up 5 bases and J gave up 6 bases, with 20 bases separating them. Per germline, CDR1 LNHDA and CDR2 SQIVND (reference sequence). In DNA, the CDR3 is TGTGCCAGTAGTTTCCATGGCAGGGTGCGCGGCAATGAGCAGTTCTTC. Its translation is CASSFHGRVRGNEQFF.

The CDR3 loop is CASSEGSSTDTQYF. In DNA, the CDR3 is TGTGCCAGCAGTGAAGGGAGCAGCACAGATACGCAGTATTTT. This chain connects TRBV6-1 to TRBJ2-3; D gene unclear. In germline, CDR1 is MNHNS, CDR2 SASEGT. The CDR3 extends over 14 amino acids. V dropped 1 base and J dropped 0 bases, with 5 bases sitting between them.

The genes are TRBV6-1 and TRBJ1-1; no firm D call. The germline V gene has CDR1 MNHNS and CDR2 SASEGT. The CDR3 contains 14 residues. Trimming cost V 3 bases and J 5 bases, with 13 bases left between them. CDR3 residues: CASSDPGQITEAFF. The CDR3 coding sequence is TGTGCCAGCAGTGACCCTGGTCAGATAACTGAAGCTTTCTTT.

V gene TRBV7-9 combines with J gene TRBJ2-7; D gene unclear. V lost 0 bases, J lost 0 bases, and 6 bases lay in between. CDR1 and CDR2 (germline): SEHNR, FQNEAQ (reference sequence). The CDR3 contains 14 residues. The CDR3 region is CASSLAYSSYEQYF. As DNA, the CDR3 is TGTGCCAGCAGCTTAGCGTACAGCTCCTACGAGCAGTACTTC.